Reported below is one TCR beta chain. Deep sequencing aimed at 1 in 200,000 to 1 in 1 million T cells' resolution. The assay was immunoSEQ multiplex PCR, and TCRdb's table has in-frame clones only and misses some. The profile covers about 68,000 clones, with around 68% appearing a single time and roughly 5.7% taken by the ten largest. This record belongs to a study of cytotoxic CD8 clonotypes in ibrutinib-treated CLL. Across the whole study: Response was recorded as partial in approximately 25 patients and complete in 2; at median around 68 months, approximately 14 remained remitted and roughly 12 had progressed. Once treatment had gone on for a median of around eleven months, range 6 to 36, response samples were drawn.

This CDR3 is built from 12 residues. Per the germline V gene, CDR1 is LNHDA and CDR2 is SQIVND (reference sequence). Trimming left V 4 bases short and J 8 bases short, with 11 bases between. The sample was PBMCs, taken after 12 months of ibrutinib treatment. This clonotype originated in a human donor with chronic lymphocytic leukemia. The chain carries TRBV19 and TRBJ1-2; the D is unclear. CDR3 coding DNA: TGTGCCAGTAGTAGACGCGAGGGAGGCTACACCTTC. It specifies CASSRREGGYTF.